One sample yielded the 30 T cell receptor beta chains listed below, sequenced in a study of Ad26.COV2.S vaccination and SARS-CoV-2 variants. Treatment in this sample: some 20 received Ad26.COV2.S at low or high dose, single or two shots; about five received placebo; per-sample allocation not given. Sampling was done on day 63 after the first vaccine or placebo injection. Assay: immunoSEQ multiplex PCR; the TCRdb copy retains only in-frame clones and omits some. Found here are about 440,000 clones, less than 95% of them singletons; the top ten hold about 4.4%. The source was peripheral blood, collected in a trial of Ad26.COV2.S vaccine versus placebo. The receptors originated from a person aged 18-60 years who received the Ad26.COV2.S COVID-19 vaccine or a placebo.

The rearrangement joins TRBV14 to TRBJ2-5; TRBD1 is a possible D gene (5 bases). This CDR3 has 17 amino acids. Germline CDR1 reads SGHDN; CDR2 reads FVKESK. With 0 bases removed from V and 5 bases from J, the gap between germline ends came to 19 bases. The CDR3 DNA reads as TGTGCCAGCAGCCAAGATTTCCGAACAGGATTAGGCGAGACCCAGTACTTC. Its translation is CASSQDFRTGLGETQYF.

The genes are TRBV3-1 (or the pseudogene TRBV3-2) and TRBJ1-2; 8 bases agree with TRBD1. Germline V CDR1 and CDR2: LGHDT, YNNKEL (reference sequence). This CDR3 is built from 15 residues. J lost 5 bases, V lost 1 base, and 6 bases had no gene match. This CDR3 is CASSQVNRGGYGYTF. In DNA form, the CDR3 reads TGTGCCAGCAGCCAAGTGAACAGGGGGGGTTATGGCTACACCTTC.

The chain uses TRBV21-1 and TRBJ2-3; TRBD1 was called by the table and not checked on the DNA. TRBV21-1 is reported as a pseudogene. The CDR3 totals 18 residues. CDR3 loop: CASSTIQTGIKDTDTQYF. In DNA form, the CDR3 reads TGTGCCAGCAGCACGATCCAAACAGGGATCAAGGACACAGATACGCAGTATTTT.

The sample holds a few counts of this clone. The rearrangement uses TRBV7-2 and TRBJ1-1; D is unresolved. V was trimmed by 3 bases and J by 1 base, leaving 12 bases between them. Germline V gives CDR1 SGHTA, CDR2 FQGNSA. This CDR3 has 15 residues. The CDR3 bases are TGTGCCAGCAGCTTTACTGGAGCCGGGAACACTGAAGCTTTCTTT. The encoded protein is CASSFTGAGNTEAFF.

The CDR3 DNA follows: TGTGCCATCGGCACCGGGGAGCTGTTTTTT. The encoded protein is CAIGTGELFF. V usage is TRBV10-3 and J usage is TRBJ2-2; D remains ambiguous. CDR1 is ENHRY and CDR2 is SYGVKD in the germline V gene. The CDR3 is 10 amino acids. V gave up 8 bases and J gave up 4 bases, with 2 bases separating them.

This chain links TRBV11-3 with TRBJ2-5; 9 bases fit TRBD1. This CDR3 is 15 amino acids long. CDR1 is SGHNT and CDR2 is YENEEA in the germline V gene. V shed 4 bases and J 4 bases; nucleotides not matched to a gene: 7. The CDR3 nucleotides read TGTGCCAGCAGCTGGGGACAGGGAGGACCAGAGACCCAGTACTTC. It is translated as CASSWGQGGPETQYF.

The J gene is TRBJ2-1, the V gene TRBV11-2, with TRBD1 identical over 9 bases. CDR3 size: 16 residues. Unmatched junction bases numbered 6, after V lost 2 bases and J lost 4 bases. Germline CDR1 is SGHAT and CDR2 is FQNNGV. CDR3 nucleotide sequence: TGTGCCAGCAGCTTATGGGGACAGGGCACATACAATGAGCAGTTCTTC. This encodes CASSLWGQGTYNEQFF.

Regarding this clone: The sample has other DNA sequences that encode this CDR3 too. The chain links TRBV7-2 to TRBJ2-3; no clear D. Germline values: CDR1 SGHTA, CDR2 FQGNSA. The V gene lost 1 base and the J gene lost 0 bases, with 8 bases spanning the gap. The CDR3 totals 15 residues. CDR3 residues: CASSLVGTSTDTQYF. The DNA for the CDR3 is TGTGCCAGCAGCTTAGTCGGCACCAGCACAGATACGCAGTATTTT.

The chain has TRBV25-1 and TRBJ1-3, with a weak D call TRBD1 (5 bases). Trimming pared 2 bases from V and 4 bases from J, leaving 6 bases between. Per germline, CDR1 MGHDK and CDR2 SYGVNS. There are 13 residues in the CDR3. The CDR3 reads CASSEAGGNTIYF. CDR3 DNA sequence: TGTGCCAGCAGTGAAGCAGGGGGAAACACCATATATTTT.

The chain is built from TRBV9 and TRBJ2-7, with D unresolved. This CDR3 comprises 14 residues. Germline loops: CDR1 SGDLS, CDR2 YYNGEE. The V and J ends lost 1 base and 1 base respectively, with 9 bases between them. DNA of the CDR3: TGTGCCAGCAGCGTAAATGGCAGATCCTACGAGCAGTACTTC. Encoded protein: CASSVNGRSYEQYF.

This clone was detected only once. The DNA for the CDR3 is TGTGCCAGCAGTTTATCTCACTCTTTGACTTACGAGCAGTACTTC. Translating it yields CASSLSHSLTYEQYF. This rearrangement joins TRBV27 to TRBJ2-7; D gene uncertain. The CDR3 totals 15 residues. The germline V gene encodes CDR1 MNHEY and CDR2 SMNVEV (reference sequence). Trimming left V 0 bases short and J 4 bases short, with 13 bases between.

The chain carries TRBV19 and TRBJ2-6, with TRBD1 identical over 8 bases. CDR3 length: 19 residues. Looked up from germline, CDR1 is LNHDA and CDR2 is SQIVND (reference sequence). Unmatched junction bases numbered 12, after V lost 5 bases and J lost 0 bases. For the CDR3, the DNA is TGTGCCAGTAGTGCCGAGTCAGGGGGCCTAGCCTCTGGGGCCAACGTCCTGACTTTC. Amino acids: CASSAESGGLASGANVLTF.

This rearrangement joins TRBV28 to TRBJ2-1; 11 nucleotides line up with TRBD2. This CDR3 contains 16 residues. The germline V gene encodes CDR1 MDHEN and CDR2 SYDVKM. V was clipped by 6 bases and J by 5 bases; unmatched bases: 9. The CDR3: CASRHMTSGTDNEQFF. The CDR3 nucleotides are TGTGCCAGCAGACATATGACTAGCGGGACAGACAATGAGCAGTTCTTC.

The chain links TRBV3-1 (or the pseudogene TRBV3-2) to TRBJ2-7, with D possibly being TRBD1 or TRBD2 (6 bases each). The CDR3 spans 19 residues. The germline gives CDR1 LGHDT, CDR2 YNNKEL (reference sequence). Trimming took 1 base from V and 2 from J, leaving 24 bases between them. The CDR3 loop is CASSQVKSFAGGDTYEQYF. CDR3 nucleotide sequence: TGTGCCAGCAGCCAAGTAAAATCTTTTGCGGGCGGGGACACCTACGAGCAGTACTTC.

This clone was seen only once. The rearrangement uses TRBV7-9 and TRBJ2-1; no clear D. V lost 0 bases and J 3 bases, leaving 6 bases between the germline ends. The CDR3 spans 14 residues. Looked up from germline, CDR1 is SEHNR and CDR2 is FQNEAQ (reference sequence). The CDR3 here is CASSLAASYNEQFF. CDR3 sequence (DNA): TGTGCCAGCAGCTTAGCGGCTAGCTACAATGAGCAGTTCTTC.

This clone was recorded once. The rearrangement joins TRBV28 to TRBJ2-7, with TRBD2 matching over 14 bases. The CDR3 extends over 16 amino acids. The J segment lost 4 bases and the V segment lost 2 bases, leaving 4 bases of the junction unmatched. Germline-derived CDR1 and CDR2 are MDHEN and SYDVKM. The DNA for the CDR3 is TGTGCCAGCAGTTTAGTTGGGACTAGCGGGAGTTACGAGCAGTACTTC. This translates into CASSLVGTSGSYEQYF.

The chain employs TRBV5-8 and TRBJ2-5, with D possibly TRBD2 on 5 matching bases. The CDR3 is made up of 14 amino acids. V lost 2 bases and J lost 5, with 13 bases in between. In germline, CDR1 is SGHTS, CDR2 YDEGEE. This chain's CDR3 is CASSFLGSGETQYF. Written as DNA, the CDR3 is TGTGCCAGCAGCTTCCTGGGGTCGGGGGAGACCCAGTACTTC.

The rearrangement joins TRBV12-3 or TRBV12-4 to TRBJ1-2; 10 nucleotides agree with TRBD1. The CDR3 consists of 13 residues. J gave up 8 bases and V 3 bases, and 3 bases lay outside the gene matches. CDR3 sequence: CASSLGQGKGYTF. The CDR3, as DNA: TGTGCCAGCAGTTTGGGACAGGGGAAAGGCTACACCTTC.

The rearrangement links TRBV28 to TRBJ2-2; 8 bases fit TRBD2. This CDR3 has 14 residues. CDR1 is MDHEN, CDR2 SYDVKM, per germline. Trimming at V came to 7 bases and at J to 5 bases, leaving 6 bases not matched to a gene. CDR3 DNA sequence: TGTGCCAGCAAGGCGGGAGGTGGGACCGGGGAGCTGTTTTTT. It yields the protein CASKAGGGTGELFF.

The V and J genes are TRBV13 and TRBJ1-4; D gene unclear. This CDR3 is built from 12 residues. Trimming stripped 0 bases from V and 11 bases from J, with 7 bases between. Germline V CDR1 and CDR2: PRHDT, FYEKMQ (reference sequence). For the CDR3, the DNA is TGTGCCAGCAGCTTAGGTGGCGGGAAACTGTTTTTT. The encoded protein is CASSLGGGKLFF.

A remark on this clone: This may be a read error, as it is one base from a much larger clone. This rearrangement joins TRBV6-2 or TRBV6-3 to TRBJ2-2, with 12 nucleotides matching TRBD2. This CDR3 contains 14 residues. Unmatched junction bases numbered 0, after V lost 5 bases and J lost 5 bases. Germline CDR1 and CDR2: MNHEY and SVGEGT. The CDR3 DNA reads TGTGCCAGCAGTACTAGCGGGAGGACCGGGGAGCTGTTTTTT. This codes for CASSTSGRTGELFF.

The DNA for the CDR3 is TGCGCCAGCAGCTTGGTGACCCCCAGCTCCTACAATGAGCAGTTCTTC. It is translated as CASSLVTPSSYNEQFF. V gene TRBV5-1 combines with J gene TRBJ2-1; unclear D gene. The CDR3 spans 16 residues. The ends were cut back, 0 bases at V and 0 bases at J, with 10 bases in the middle. The germline CDR1 and CDR2 sequences are SGHRS and YFSETQ.

The gene calls are TRBV9 and TRBJ2-1, with D perhaps matching TRBD2 (6 bases). The CDR3 spans 16 residues. V lost 0 bases, J lost 3 bases, and 13 bases lay in between. Germline V lookup: CDR1 SGDLS, CDR2 YYNGEE. The CDR3 loop reads CASSVVNSGNYNEQFF. In DNA form, the CDR3 reads TGTGCCAGCAGCGTAGTTAATAGCGGAAACTACAATGAGCAGTTCTTC.

This clone was seen a handful of times. J is TRBJ2-3 and V is TRBV7-8, with TRBD2 identical over 7 bases. The CDR3 has 16 amino acids. The trim removed 5 bases at V and 1 base at J, leaving 9 bases unmatched. Germline values: CDR1 SGHVS, CDR2 FQNEAQ. The CDR3, as DNA: TGTGCCAGCAGCCCGGGGCGCGGGAGTGGCACAGATACGCAGTATTTT. Amino acid sequence: CASSPGRGSGTDTQYF.

The chain couples TRBV5-6 to TRBJ2-3, with no clear D. The germline V gene encodes CDR1 SGHDT and CDR2 YYEEEE. The CDR3 has 14 residues. V shed 2 bases and J shed 2 bases, with 9 bases lying between them. The CDR3 sequence is CASSFEGLTDTQYF. The CDR3, as DNA: TGTGCCAGCAGCTTTGAAGGGCTCACAGATACGCAGTATTTT.

Note on this clone: This specimen includes other DNA sequences encoding the same CDR3. The chain has TRBV7-3 and TRBJ2-7; D remains unclear. The CDR3 has 13 residues. Trimming stripped 0 bases from V and 3 bases from J, with 6 bases between. Looked up from germline, CDR1 is SGHTA and CDR2 is FQGTGA. The CDR3 reads CASSLTTGYEQYF. The CDR3 nucleotides are TGTGCCAGCAGCTTAACGACCGGCTACGAGCAGTACTTC.

The V call is TRBV5-6, the J call TRBJ1-2; D is ambiguous. From germline, CDR1 is SGHDT and CDR2 YYEEEE. Trimming removed 6 bases at V and 6 bases at J, with 9 bases between. The CDR3 contains 11 residues. The CDR3 nucleotides read TGTGCCAGCAACAACTTCGATGGCTACACCTTC. Amino acid sequence: CASNNFDGYTF.

The genes are TRBV24-1 and TRBJ2-2; a possible D gene is TRBD2 (6 bases). Germline assignment: CDR1 KGHDR and CDR2 SFDVKD. V gave up 3 bases and J gave up 4 bases, with 8 bases separating them. The CDR3 consists of 14 residues. The CDR3 reads CATSDAGFTGELFF. DNA of the CDR3: TGTGCCACCAGTGATGCGGGGTTCACCGGGGAGCTGTTTTTT.

The chain has TRBV7-9 and TRBJ1-4; 8 bases map to TRBD1. Germline CDR1 SEHNR, CDR2 FQNEAQ (reference sequence). Trimming took 5 bases from V and 6 from J; bases not matched to a gene: 11. This CDR3 has 16 amino acids. Here the CDR3 reads CASSPGRTGTYEKLFF. As DNA, the CDR3 is TGTGCCAGCAGCCCAGGCAGGACAGGGACTTATGAAAAACTGTTTTTT.

This sequence joins TRBV27 and TRBJ2-3; no clear D. CDR1 is MNHEY and CDR2 is SMNVEV in the germline V gene (reference sequence). This CDR3 contains 12 residues. The V and J ends lost 3 bases and 6 bases respectively, with 7 bases between them. The CDR3 spells CASSFYGDTQYF. The CDR3 bases are TGTGCCAGCAGTTTCTACGGGGATACGCAGTATTTT.